The clone carrying this TCR beta chain occurred many times. This specimen comes from a study of T-cell memory formation after mild COVID-19. The CDR3 extends over 15 amino acids. Germline V gene data show CDR1 as LGHNA and CDR2 as YSLEER. V lost 5 bases and J lost 7; bases outside the gene matches: 11. A single record per CDR3 protein comes from TCRdb applying MiXCR to the 5' RACE reads. This sample carries hundreds of thousands of distinct CDR3 sequences, approximately 16% of them seen once, and the ten largest clones take more than 20%. The chain has TRBV4-3 and TRBJ2-1; 7 nucleotides agree with TRBD2. Sample: PBMCs or a T cell subset sorted from them (not recorded which). The clonotype was recovered from a man aged 18-30 years who had mild COVID-19 (a few samples of this study predate the infection). Cell type and time point are not known. The CDR3 loop is CASSGGRARFNEQFF. The CDR3 coding sequence is TGCGCCAGCAGCGGTGGGAGGGCGCGGTTTAATGAGCAGTTCTTC.